A selection of T cell receptor beta chains follows, all from one sample in a study of T cell responses to AZD1222 COVID-19 vaccine. Assay used: immunoSEQ multiplex PCR; TCRdb lists only in-frame clones, some missing. The sample includes roughly 160,000 clones, almost 90% seen only once; the top ten take approximately 5.7%. The specimen was peripheral blood, collected on day 0 of AZD1222 vaccination. These receptors were obtained from an adult in good health. The CDR3 runs from the conserved cysteine through the conserved F or W. The D gene is left open where the match is weak. Expanded clones are given a class, and other clones once, few, many or no size at all.

len	d_gene	abundance	v_gene	j_gene	CDR3aa	CDR3nt
20	TRBD2	.	TRBV27	TRBJ2-1	CASSLWSGRARRLSYNEQFF	TGTGCCAGCAGTTTATGGAGCGGGAGGGCCCGGAGACTCTCCTACAATGAGCAGTTCTTC
14	.	.	TRBV28	TRBJ1-2	CASSFETPNYGYTF	TGTGCCAGCAGTTTTGAGACACCTAACTATGGCTACACCTTC
12	.	.	TRBV28	TRBJ2-7	CASRGGANEQYF	TGTGCCAGCCGAGGCGGAGCAAACGAGCAGTACTTC
15	TRBD2	.	TRBV7-3	TRBJ2-3	CASSSASGGTDTQYF	TGTGCCAGCAGCTCTGCTAGCGGGGGCACAGATACGCAGTATTTT
16	.	.	TRBV5-1	TRBJ2-3	CASSLVATTSTDTQYF	TGCGCCAGCAGCTTGGTGGCCACCACTAGCACAGATACGCAGTATTTT
17	.	.	TRBV4-2	TRBJ2-3	CASSPELTAGAGDTQYF	TGTGCCAGCAGCCCAGAACTCACCGCGGGGGCGGGAGATACGCAGTATTTT
17	TRBD1	once	TRBV11-2	TRBJ2-1	CASSLAPDRRQGAKQFF	TGTGCCAGCAGCTTAGCCCCCGACCGCAGACAGGGGGCAAAGCAGTTCTTC
15	TRBD1	.	TRBV4-2	TRBJ2-7	CASSQEAGGYYEQYF	TGTGCCAGCAGCCAAGAGGCAGGGGGCTACTACGAGCAGTACTTC
13	.	few	TRBV7-9	TRBJ1-1	CASSLNQGTEAFF	TGTGCCAGCAGCTTAAATCAGGGAACTGAAGCTTTCTTT
13	.	few	TRBV18	TRBJ1-5	CASSPGNNQPQHF	TGTGCCAGCTCACCAGGGAATAATCAGCCCCAGCATTTT
15	.	.	TRBV2	TRBJ2-3	CASRTLDTGGDTQYF	TGTGCCAGCAGAACCTTAGACACCGGAGGGGATACGCAGTATTTT
13	.	.	TRBV18	TRBJ1-1	CASSREQNTEAFF	TGTGCCAGCTCTCGGGAGCAGAACACTGAAGCTTTCTTT
14	TRBD2	.	TRBV6-5	TRBJ2-2	CASSREVNTGELFF	TGTGCCAGCAGCCGGGAGGTGAACACCGGGGAGCTGTTTTTT
16	TRBD1	few	TRBV15	TRBJ2-1	CATSATQGARNSEQFF	TGTGCCACCAGCGCCACGCAGGGGGCGCGTAATAGCGAGCAGTTCTTC
15	TRBD1	.	TRBV7-2	TRBJ1-6	CASSSPGQGVGSLHF	TGTGCCAGCAGCTCGCCGGGACAGGGGGTTGGCTCCCTCCACTTT
15	TRBD1	.	TRBV5-4	TRBJ2-1	CASSQDRGFYNEQFF	TGTGCCAGCAGCCAAGACAGGGGGTTCTACAATGAGCAGTTCTTC
18	TRBD2	.	TRBV5-5	TRBJ2-2	CASSLELAGRLNTGELFF	TGTGCCAGCAGCTTGGAACTAGCGGGGAGATTGAACACCGGGGAGCTGTTTTTT
11	.	.	TRBV29-1	TRBJ1-1	CSVELYSEAFF	TGCAGCGTTGAACTGTACAGCGAAGCTTTCTTT
13	TRBD1	once	TRBV7-8	TRBJ1-3	CASSLGQENTIYF	TGTGCCAGCAGCTTGGGACAGGAAAACACCATATATTTT
17	TRBD1	.	TRBV15	TRBJ2-7	CATSTRGYRGRSYEQYF	TGTGCCACCAGCACAAGGGGCTACAGGGGAAGGAGCTACGAGCAGTACTTC
14	.	once	TRBV27	TRBJ2-7	CASSIGSGGYEQYF	TGTGCCAGCAGTATCGGGAGTGGGGGTTACGAGCAGTACTTC
16	.	once	TRBV28	TRBJ2-3	CASSLSGPPYTDTQYF	TGTGCCAGCAGTCTATCGGGACCGCCTTACACAGATACGCAGTATTTT
14	TRBD1	.	TRBV28	TRBJ1-2	CASSSGQGAYGYTF	TGTGCCAGCAGTTCGGGACAGGGGGCTTATGGCTACACCTTC
15	TRBD2	once	TRBV4-1	TRBJ2-7	CASSHREAGGYEQYF	TGCGCCAGCAGCCACCGGGAAGCGGGGGGGTACGAGCAGTACTTC
14	.	once	TRBV5-1	TRBJ1-1	CASRPWGGHTEAFF	TGCGCCAGCAGACCTTGGGGGGGCCACACTGAAGCTTTCTTT
18	.	.	TRBV4-3	TRBJ1-3	CASSQDRYRDISGNTIYF	TGCGCCAGCAGCCAAGATCGGTATCGGGACATCTCTGGAAACACCATATATTTT